These 10 T cell receptor beta chains originate from one sample sequenced in a study of blood T cell repertoires in COVID-19. Assay: immunoSEQ multiplex PCR; the TCRdb copy retains only in-frame clones and omits some. The sample carries 270,000 or so clones, roughly 87% recorded once. The sequenced sample consisted of peripheral blood. The receptors derive from a human donor in a cohort sampled during active COVID-19.

The chain couples TRBV19 to TRBJ1-2; D is perhaps TRBD1 (5 bases). The length of the CDR3 is 13 residues. CDR1 and CDR2 from the germline V gene are LNHDA and SQIVND (reference sequence). V dropped 3 bases and J dropped 6 bases, with 11 bases sitting between them. CDR3: CASSILGHDGYTF. For the CDR3, the DNA is TGTGCCAGTAGTATCCTCGGACATGATGGCTACACCTTC.

V usage is TRBV6-6 and J usage is TRBJ1-4; 8 bases match TRBD1. CDR3 length equals 14 residues. The trim removed 6 bases at V and 8 bases at J, leaving 8 bases unmatched. Germline V gene sequence: CDR1 MNHNY, CDR2 SVGAGI (reference sequence). The CDR3 nucleotides are TGTGCCAGCAGCCAGGACAGGGTAACAGAAAAACTGTTTTTT. Amino acid sequence: CASSQDRVTEKLFF.

The rearrangement uses TRBV3-1 (or the pseudogene TRBV3-2) and TRBJ1-4; the D is unclear. The CDR3 loop spans 14 amino acids. CDR1 is LGHDT and CDR2 is YNNKEL in the germline V gene (reference sequence). V was pared by 4 bases and J by 8 bases, with 14 bases between. The CDR3 DNA reads as TGTGCCAGCAGCCCCGGCGGGGAAACGGAAAAACTGTTTTTT. It specifies CASSPGGETEKLFF.

V usage is TRBV5-4 and J usage is TRBJ2-3; 9 bases line up with TRBD2. V lost 4 bases, J lost 0 bases, and 6 bases stayed unmatched. The germline V gene has CDR1 SGHNT and CDR2 YYREEE (reference sequence). The CDR3 sequence is 16 residues long. CDR3 loop: CASSRGGTSSTDTQYF. The CDR3 DNA is TGTGCCAGCAGCCGGGGTGGGACTAGCAGCACAGATACGCAGTATTTT.

This sequence joins TRBV9 and TRBJ1-3; D unclear. The germline V gene encodes CDR1 SGDLS and CDR2 YYNGEE. CDR3 size: 15 residues. V lost 3 bases to trimming and J lost 0 bases, with 10 bases between them. This CDR3 reads CASSAAGGSGNTIYF. In DNA, the CDR3 is TGTGCCAGCAGCGCAGCGGGCGGCTCTGGAAACACCATATATTTT.

This clone occurred once. The rearrangement uses TRBV5-1 and TRBJ1-2; TRBD1 matches 9 bases. The V gene end was trimmed by 4 bases and the J gene end by 2 bases; junction bases not matched to a gene: 3. CDR1 SGHRS and CDR2 YFSETQ come from the germline V gene. This CDR3 contains 14 residues. The CDR3 protein is CASSAGQGNYGYTF. CDR3 DNA: TGCGCCAGCAGCGCAGGACAGGGGAACTATGGCTACACCTTC.

The CDR3 protein is CASSRADRGGYEQYF. Here the CDR3 DNA reads TGTGCCAGCAGCCGAGCGGACAGGGGAGGCTACGAGCAGTACTTC. The chain links TRBV14 to TRBJ2-7, with TRBD1 matching 9 bases. Trimming at V came to 4 bases and at J to 3 bases, leaving 7 bases not matched to a gene. The CDR3 has 15 amino acids. CDR1 and CDR2 (germline): SGHDN, FVKESK.

This chain uses TRBV3-1 (or the pseudogene TRBV3-2) with TRBJ1-3; no firm D call. Germline loops: CDR1 LGHDT, CDR2 YNNKEL (reference sequence). The CDR3 is 14 amino acids. V was trimmed by 4 bases and J by 3 bases, leaving 10 bases between them. The DNA for the CDR3 is TGTGCCAGCAGCCTCAAGGGAGGTGGAAACACCATATATTTT. Its translation: CASSLKGGGNTIYF.

The chain is built from TRBV18 and TRBJ2-7; 12 positions match TRBD1. This CDR3 is built from 15 residues. Germline V lookup: CDR1 KGHSH, CDR2 LQKENI. V was pared by 5 bases and J by 4 bases, with 6 bases of the junction left unmatched. The CDR3 region has the DNA TGTGCCAGCTCAAGCGGGACAGGGGGCGCTTACGAGCAGTACTTC. It translates to CASSSGTGGAYEQYF. Full variable domain (outside the CDR3, taken from reference TRBV18 and TRBJ2-7): NAGVMQNPRHLVRRRGQEARLRCSPMKGHSHVYWYRQLPEEGLKFMVYLQKENIIDESGMPKERFSAEFPKEGPSILRIQQVVRGDSAAYFCASSSGTGGAYEQYFGPGTRLTVT.

CDR3 nucleotides: TGTGCCAGCAGCTTATATAGGGGGCACGAGCAGTTCTTC. This gives the protein CASSLYRGHEQFF. The chain combines TRBV7-8 with TRBJ2-1, with 7 bases matching TRBD1. The CDR3 totals 13 residues. CDR1 and CDR2 (germline): SGHVS, FQNEAQ. The V segment lost 2 bases and the J segment 10 bases; nucleotides outside the gene matches: 5.